A single sample is the source of the 11 T cell receptor beta chains below, sequenced in a study of blood T cell repertoires in COVID-19. TCRdb's table, derived via immunoSEQ multiplex PCR, lists solely in-frame clones and lacks some. The sample contains over 45,000 clones, more than 75% of which appear only once. Sequenced material: peripheral blood. The receptor source for this set is a man in his forties or fifties with active or convalescent COVID-19.

This clone turned up a few times. This chain joins TRBV12-3 or TRBV12-4 and TRBJ2-3; tentatively, D is TRBD1 (6 bases). V shed 7 bases and J shed 6 bases, with 11 bases lying between them. This CDR3 is 12 amino acids long. This chain's CDR3 is CASKRGGDTQYF. CDR3 nucleotide sequence: TGTGCCAGCAAGAGAGGGGGTGATACGCAGTATTTT.

The rearrangement links TRBV5-1 to TRBJ1-1; tentatively, D is TRBD1 (6 bases). The V end was cut by 4 bases, the J end by 7 bases, with 17 bases between. Germline V gene sequence: CDR1 SGHRS, CDR2 YFSETQ. This CDR3 is built from 14 residues. CDR3 sequence reads: CASSRRGQFDEAFF. The CDR3 DNA sequence: TGCGCCAGCAGCAGGAGAGGACAGTTCGATGAAGCTTTCTTT.

The V and J genes are TRBV7-8 and TRBJ2-7; possible D gene TRBD2, 5 bases. The CDR3 covers 14 residues. CDR1 is SGHVS and CDR2 is FQNEAQ in the germline V gene. V lost 1 base to trimming and J lost 7 bases, with 14 bases between them. The CDR3 reads CASSLGSDRGEQYF. The DNA of the CDR3 is TGTGCCAGCAGCTTAGGGTCTGATAGAGGGGAGCAGTACTTC.

Concerning this clone: Relative to the germline gene, one junction end is altered; a read error may explain this. This chain uses TRBV5-1 with TRBJ1-4, with 11 bases matching TRBD1. This CDR3 has 16 amino acids. Germline V lookup: CDR1 SGHRS, CDR2 YFSETQ. CDR3 nucleotides: TGCGCCAGCAGGTTGGACAGGGGGCGAACTAATGAAAAACTGTTTTTT. As protein: CASRLDRGRTNEKLFF.

The genes are TRBV3-1 (or the pseudogene TRBV3-2) and TRBJ2-2; 10 bases agree with TRBD1. This CDR3 has 15 amino acids. Per germline, CDR1 LGHDT and CDR2 YNNKEL (reference sequence). With V trimmed by 4 bases and J by 7 bases, 6 bases remained unmatched. The CDR3 protein is CASSLAGTGDGELFF. The CDR3 DNA is TGTGCCAGCAGCCTGGCCGGGACAGGGGACGGGGAGCTGTTTTTT.

This clone was recorded only once. The chain employs TRBV7-7 and TRBJ2-1; D is unresolved. Trimming removed 8 bases at V and 2 bases at J, with 13 bases between. The CDR3 runs 14 residues. Germline assignment: CDR1 SSHAT and CDR2 FNYEAQ (reference sequence). The CDR3 coding sequence is TGTGCCAGCGGTCCAGGTCCTCCCTACAATGAGCAGTTCTTC. It is translated as CASGPGPPYNEQFF. Variable domain in full (rest from reference TRBV7-7 and TRBJ2-1): GAGVSQSPRYKVTKRGQDVTLRCDPISSHATLYWYQQALGQGPEFLTYFNYEAQPDKSGLPSDRFSAERPEGSISTLTIQRTEQRDSAMYRCASGPGPPYNEQFFGPGTRLTVL.

This clone was observed a few times. The chain has TRBV9 and TRBJ2-2; 8 bases are shared with TRBD1. Germline V CDR1 and CDR2: SGDLS, YYNGEE. The CDR3 extends over 16 amino acids. V lost 0 bases, J lost 4 bases, and 5 bases stayed unmatched. The CDR3 coding sequence is TGTGCCAGCAGCGTAGTCGGACAGGGTATCACCGGGGAGCTGTTTTTT. It yields the protein CASSVVGQGITGELFF. Complete variable domain (other parts from reference TRBV9 and TRBJ2-2): DSGVTQTPKHLITATGQRVTLRCSPRSGDLSVYWYQQSLDQGLQFLIQYYNGEERAKGNILERFSAQQFPDLHSELNLSSLELGDSALYFCASSVVGQGITGELFFGEGSRLTVL.

This clone has a handful of counts. This chain links TRBV7-9 with TRBJ1-5, with 8 bases lining up with TRBD1. The CDR3 is 17 amino acids. Trimming at V came to 4 bases and at J to 5 bases, leaving 13 bases not matched to a gene. Germline CDR1 reads SEHNR; CDR2 reads FQNEAQ (reference sequence). The CDR3 spells CASSYPPRGREDQPQHF. The CDR3 DNA reads as TGTGCCAGCAGCTACCCCCCCAGGGGGCGAGAAGATCAGCCCCAGCATTTT.

The rearrangement joins TRBV4-2 to TRBJ1-4; 8 bases map to TRBD1. Per the germline V gene, CDR1 is LGHNA and CDR2 is YNFKEQ. The CDR3 is made up of 15 amino acids. V lost 2 bases and J lost 8; bases outside the gene matches: 7. The CDR3 protein is CASSQLRQGAEKLFF. In DNA form, the CDR3 reads TGTGCCAGCAGCCAATTAAGGCAGGGGGCCGAAAAACTGTTTTTT.

The chain carries TRBV14 and TRBJ2-7, with TRBD2 matching 11 bases. V was clipped by 4 bases and J by 5 bases; unmatched bases: 7. The germline CDR1 and CDR2 sequences are SGHDN and FVKESK. This CDR3 region has 15 residues. CDR3: CASSRVAGGPNEQYF. The DNA for the CDR3 is TGTGCCAGCAGCCGAGTAGCGGGAGGGCCCAACGAGCAGTACTTC.

The chain combines TRBV5-1 with TRBJ1-2; no firm D call. The V end was cut by 0 bases, the J end by 8 bases, with 11 bases between. Looked up from germline, CDR1 is SGHRS and CDR2 is YFSETQ. This CDR3 is built from 13 residues. The CDR3 spells CASSLVESGGYTF. The DNA for the CDR3 is TGCGCCAGCAGCTTGGTTGAGTCGGGGGGCTACACCTTC. The full variable domain, completed using reference TRBV5-1 and TRBJ1-2, is KAGVTQTPRYLIKTRGQQVTLSCSPISGHRSVSWYQQTPGQGLQFLFEYFSETQRNKGNFPGRFSGRQFSNSRSEMNVSTLELGDSALYLCASSLVESGGYTFGSGTRLTVV.